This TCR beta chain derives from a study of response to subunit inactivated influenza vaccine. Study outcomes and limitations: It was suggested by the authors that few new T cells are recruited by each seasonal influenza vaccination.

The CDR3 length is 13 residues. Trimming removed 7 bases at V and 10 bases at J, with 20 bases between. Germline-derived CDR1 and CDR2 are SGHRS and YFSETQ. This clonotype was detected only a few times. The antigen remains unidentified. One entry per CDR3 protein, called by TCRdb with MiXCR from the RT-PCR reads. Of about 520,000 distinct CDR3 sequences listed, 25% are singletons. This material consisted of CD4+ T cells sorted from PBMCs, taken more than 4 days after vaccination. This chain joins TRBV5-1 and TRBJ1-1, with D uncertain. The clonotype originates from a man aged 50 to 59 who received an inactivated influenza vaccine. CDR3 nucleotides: TGCGCCAGCTCGGACCCACCCGGTCTCGGAGCTTTCTTT. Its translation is CASSDPPGLGAFF.